A selection of T cell receptor beta chains follows, all from one sample in a study of T cells in Graves' hyperthyroidism and ophthalmopathy. TCRdb itself ran the multiplex PCR reads through MiXCR, one entry per CDR3 protein. Altogether some 270,000 distinct CDR3 sequences are present, 12% to 15% being singletons, with the ten largest covering 7.9%. The specimen was blood. These TCRs come from a woman aged 40-49 years with Graves' hyperthyroidism. Each CDR3 is given with its conserved first and last residue. Each record gives: V gene, J gene, clone size, D gene, CDR3 DNA, CDR3 protein. A D gene is named only where the DNA matches it firmly. Some rows have no size entry. The others give once, few or many, or a class for an expanded clone.

>TRBV27|TRBJ2-3|many|TRBD1
TGTGCCAGCAGCCCGGGACAGGGGAACACAGATACGCAGTATTTT
CASSPGQGNTDTQYF
>TRBV28|TRBJ2-6|few|.
TGTGCCAGCAGTTTATACTCTGGGGCCAACGTCCTGACTTTC
CASSLYSGANVLTF
>TRBV2|TRBJ2-5|many|.
TGTGCCAGCAGTGGACCTAGAAAAGAGACCCAGTACTTC
CASSGPRKETQYF
>TRBV7-2|TRBJ2-1|.|TRBD2
TGTGCCAGCAGCCGGACTAGGACGAAGAATGAGCAGTTCTTC
CASSRTRTKNEQFF
>TRBV7-9|TRBJ2-2|.|.
TGTGCCAGCAGCCAGGGCCCTATGGAGCTGTTTTTT
CASSQGPMELFF
>TRBV3-1|TRBJ1-1|once|TRBD1
TGTGCCAGCAGCCACGCGACAGGGGGGCTTGAAGCTTTCTTT
CASSHATGGLEAFF
>TRBV29-1|TRBJ1-1|many|.
TGCAGCGTTGATCTCTACACTGAAGCTTTCTTT
CSVDLYTEAFF
>TRBV20-1|TRBJ2-5|many|.
TGCAGTGCTCAACTGGAAGAGACCCAGTACTTC
CSAQLEETQYF
>TRBV19|TRBJ2-2|few|TRBD2
TGTGCCAGTGGGGCGGCTAGCGGGAAGGGGAACACCGGGGAGCTGTTTTTT
CASGAASGKGNTGELFF
>TRBV19|TRBJ2-6|.|.
TGTGCCAGTATCGATTCGACTTTCTCTGGGGCCAACGTCCTGACTTTC
CASIDSTFSGANVLTF
>TRBV6-1|TRBJ2-5|many|TRBD1
TGTGCCAGCAGTACAACCGGGACAGATACTCTTGAGACCCAGTACTTC
CASSTTGTDTLETQYF
>TRBV3-1|TRBJ2-2|many|.
TGTGCCAGCAGCCAGACTACCGGGTCCAACACCGGGGAGCTGTTTTTT
CASSQTTGSNTGELFF
>TRBV7-9|TRBJ1-5|.|.
TGTGCCAGCAGCTTTTCCGGGTCCGAACCCCAGCATTTT
CASSFSGSEPQHF
>TRBV7-2|TRBJ2-1|many|TRBD2
TGTGCCAGCCGGAAGGCGGGAGCTAACAATGAGCAGTTCTTC
CASRKAGANNEQFF
>TRBV12-3/TRBV12-4|TRBJ1-1|.|TRBD1
TGTGCCAGCAGCAAACCCGGACAGGGGCCCACTGAAGCTTTCTTT
CASSKPGQGPTEAFF
>TRBV6-1|TRBJ2-1|many|TRBD1
TGTGCCAGCAGCCCAAGGACAGGGGGTAACAATGAGCAGTTCTTC
CASSPRTGGNNEQFF